One and the same sample provided the 17 T cell receptor beta chains below, sequenced in a study of blood T cell repertoires in COVID-19. Libraries were prepared by immunoSEQ multiplex PCR; TCRdb keeps only in-frame clonotypes and omits some of them. The sample has about 310,000 clones; almost 90% are singletons. Sequencing input: peripheral blood. These receptors originate from a woman between 40 and 50 years old with COVID-19, enrolled during active disease.

The V and J genes are TRBV10-3 and TRBJ1-6; TRBD1 matches at 8 bases. J was trimmed by 14 bases and V by 0 bases; bases with no gene match: 6. CDR3 length: 14 residues. CDR1 and CDR2 from the germline V gene are ENHRY and SYGVKD. The CDR3 protein is CAISESIRGRTLHF. The CDR3, as DNA: TGTGCCATCAGTGAGTCGATCAGGGGGCGTACCCTCCACTTT.

The chain links TRBV24-1 to TRBJ2-2; 7 bases are a match to TRBD2. This CDR3 spans 19 amino acids. Trimming cost V 3 bases and J 0 bases; bases outside gene matches: 12. Germline V gene data show CDR1 as KGHDR and CDR2 as SFDVKD. CDR3 residues: CATSDRKHGGRSNTGELFF. The CDR3 DNA follows: TGTGCCACCAGTGATCGTAAGCACGGCGGGAGATCGAACACCGGGGAGCTGTTTTTT.

This chain connects TRBV28 to TRBJ2-5; 8 positions match TRBD1. This CDR3 spans 17 amino acids. The junction had 14 bases not matched to a gene; V was cut back by 3 bases and J by 5 bases. The germline V gene has CDR1 MDHEN and CDR2 SYDVKM. DNA for the CDR3: TGTGCCAGCAGTTTCTTACCCGGACAGGGTGGGCCGGAGACCCAGTACTTC. Amino acids: CASSFLPGQGGPETQYF.

J is TRBJ1-5 and V is TRBV27, with 9 bases fitting TRBD1. The V gene's germline CDR1 is MNHEY and CDR2 SMNVEV (reference sequence). CDR3 length: 15 residues. The V and J ends lost 5 bases and 5 bases, in that order; junction bases with no gene match: 7. The CDR3 nucleotides are TGTGCCAGCAGTCCAACAGGGGGCGTCGATCAGCCCCAGCATTTT. As protein: CASSPTGGVDQPQHF.

The chain recombines TRBV9 with TRBJ2-2, with D possibly TRBD2 on 5 matching bases. With 0 bases removed from V and 5 bases from J, the gap between germline ends came to 8 bases. Germline V gene data show CDR1 as SGDLS and CDR2 as YYNGEE. The CDR3 spans 14 residues. CDR3 DNA sequence: TGTGCCAGCAGCGTAGGGTGGAGGACCGGGGAGCTGTTTTTT. It is translated as CASSVGWRTGELFF. The complete variable domain, with remaining parts taken from reference TRBV9 and TRBJ2-2, reads DSGVTQTPKHLITATGQRVTLRCSPRSGDLSVYWYQQSLDQGLQFLIQYYNGEERAKGNILERFSAQQFPDLHSELNLSSLELGDSALYFCASSVGWRTGELFFGEGSRLTVL.

This chain connects TRBV20-1 to TRBJ1-2; no firm D call. CDR3 length: 9 residues. Trimming stripped 5 bases from V and 8 bases from J, with 6 bases between. CDR1 is DFQATT and CDR2 is SNEGSKA in the germline V gene (reference sequence). The CDR3 nucleotides read TGCAGTGCTTTACAGGGCTACACCTTC. Protein: CSALQGYTF.

This chain joins TRBV10-2 and TRBJ2-3, with 10 bases that match TRBD1. With 5 bases clipped from V and 4 bases from J, the junction kept 3 bases outside the gene matches. Per the germline V gene, CDR1 is WSHSY and CDR2 is SAAADI. The CDR3 has 14 amino acids. The DNA for the CDR3 is TGCGCCAGCAGTCCGACAGGGGGCCCAGATACGCAGTATTTT. Its protein is CASSPTGGPDTQYF.

The chain joins TRBV27 to TRBJ2-7; TRBD1 might be the D (7 bases). Per germline, CDR1 MNHEY and CDR2 SMNVEV (reference sequence). Trimming took 0 bases from V and 5 from J, leaving 14 bases between them. This CDR3 has 15 residues. CDR3 in DNA: TGTGCCAGCAGTTTATCAGTCAGGGGGGCTGACGAGCAGTACTTC. It specifies CASSLSVRGADEQYF.

The V and J genes are TRBV15 and TRBJ2-1; TRBD1 agrees at 10 bases. CDR3 size: 15 residues. Germline CDR1 is LNHNV and CDR2 is YYDKDF (reference sequence). J was trimmed by 3 bases and V by 1 base; bases with no gene match: 0. The CDR3 sequence: CATSRGTGGYNEQFF. The CDR3 DNA reads as TGTGCCACCAGCAGAGGGACAGGGGGCTACAATGAGCAGTTCTTC.

CDR3 sequence (DNA): TGTGCCAGCAGTTCGGGACCGACAGGGCTGGCCGAGCAGTACTTC. Translated: CASSSGPTGLAEQYF. This chain links TRBV28 with TRBJ2-7; 7 bases are shared with TRBD1. After removal of 4 bases from V and 6 bases from J, the junction contained 12 bases not matched to a gene. Germline CDR1 MDHEN, CDR2 SYDVKM. The CDR3 contains 15 residues. The entire variable domain, with the rest obtained from reference TRBV28 and TRBJ2-7, is as follows: DVKVTQSSRYLVKRTGEKVFLECVQDMDHENMFWYRQDPGLGLRLIYFSYDVKMKEKGDIPEGYSVSREKKERFSLILESASTNQTSMYLCASSSGPTGLAEQYFGPGTRLTVT.

The chain employs TRBV29-1 and TRBJ2-1; possible D gene TRBD1, 5 bases. This CDR3 is built from 14 residues. Trimming stripped 5 bases from V and 9 bases from J, with 20 bases between. The germline CDR1 and CDR2 sequences are SQVTM and ANQGSEA. CDR3 residues: CSVRAGPFASEQFF. The CDR3 DNA sequence: TGCAGCGTTCGCGCAGGGCCCTTTGCAAGTGAGCAGTTCTTC.

As concerns this clone: This sample also contains other DNA sequences that code for the same CDR3. The genes are TRBV28 and TRBJ2-7, with TRBD2 matching 7 bases. The CDR3 totals 13 residues. With 3 bases clipped from V and 3 bases from J, the junction kept 2 bases outside the gene matches. The germline CDR1 and CDR2 sequences are MDHEN and SYDVKM. The DNA for the CDR3 is TGTGCCAGCAGTTTCGGGGGGATCTACGAGCAGTACTTC. Its translation is CASSFGGIYEQYF.

CDR3 DNA: TGTGCCAGCAGTTTTGTGACAGCCTACGAGCAGTACTTC. It yields the protein CASSFVTAYEQYF. The V call is TRBV28, the J call TRBJ2-7; D perhaps matches TRBD1 (5 bases). Per the germline V gene, CDR1 is MDHEN and CDR2 is SYDVKM. Trimming cost V 3 bases and J 2 bases, with 8 bases left between them. The CDR3 spans 13 residues.

The gene calls are TRBV19 and TRBJ2-5; D possibly corresponds to TRBD2 (6 bases). CDR1 is LNHDA, CDR2 SQIVND, per germline (reference sequence). Between the trimmed V and J ends, which lost 6 bases and 2 bases, there was a span of 16 bases. CDR3 size: 15 residues. In nucleotides, the CDR3 is TGTGCCAGTAGCGTCGGGGGATTAAGGCAAGAGACCCAGTACTTC. Translated, it gives CASSVGGLRQETQYF.

The chain recombines TRBV28 with TRBJ1-6, with 8 nucleotides matching TRBD1. There are 17 residues in the CDR3. Germline V gene lookup returns CDR1 MDHEN and CDR2 SYDVKM. V lost 5 bases to trimming and J lost 9 bases; unmatched junction nucleotides: 15. The CDR3 nucleotides read TGTGCCAGCAGTACCGGACAGGGAGGGGGCCGAGGTTCACCCCTCCACTTT. It is translated as CASSTGQGGGRGSPLHF.

J is TRBJ1-2 and V is TRBV30; D is ambiguous. With 0 bases removed from V and 5 bases from J, the gap between germline ends came to 19 bases. There are 16 residues in the CDR3. Germline V gives CDR1 GTSNPN, CDR2 SVGIG (reference sequence). The CDR3 reads CAWSVRRTLSRYGYTF. CDR3 sequence (DNA): TGTGCCTGGAGTGTACGAAGGACTCTCTCTCGGTATGGCTACACCTTC.

The chain carries TRBV7-8 and TRBJ2-7; no reliable D call. The V gene's germline CDR1 is SGHVS and CDR2 FQNEAQ. The CDR3 covers 11 residues. V lost 5 bases and J 4 bases, leaving 6 bases between the germline ends. Here the CDR3 reads CASSPFYEQYF. The CDR3 DNA reads TGTGCCAGCAGCCCTTTTTACGAGCAGTACTTC.